Listed below are T cell receptor beta chains from one sample, sequenced in a study of blood T cell repertoires in COVID-19. Measured with immunoSEQ multiplex PCR; TCRdb has only the in-frame clones, and not every one. The data contain some 200,000 clones, about 78% of them singletons. Input material: PBMCs or T cells enriched from blood (not recorded which). The origin of the receptors is a woman between 45 and 60 years old who had recovered from COVID-19. Both conserved end residues are part of each CDR3. A D gene is named only where the DNA matches it firmly. A clone size is listed for some rows: how often the clone was seen (once, few, many), or a class if it is expanded.

V,D,size,J,CDR3,DNA
TRBV7-9,-,few,TRBJ1-4,CASLRGTNEKLFF,TGTGCCAGTCTACGGGGAACTAATGAAAAACTGTTTTTT
TRBV2,TRBD2,-,TRBJ2-1,CASSVGLGNEQFF,TGTGCCAGCAGCGTGGGACTAGGGAATGAGCAGTTCTTC
TRBV7-9,-,-,TRBJ2-1,CASSAVQGWLYEQFF,TGTGCCAGCAGCGCCGTTCAGGGGTGGTTGTATGAGCAGTTCTTC
TRBV7-8,TRBD2,-,TRBJ2-7,CASSLGELLARHEQYF,TGTGCCAGCAGCTTGGGGGAACTACTAGCGCGGCACGAGCAGTACTTC
TRBV7-9,TRBD2,-,TRBJ2-1,CASSLSGLADNEQFF,TGTGCCAGCAGCTTATCCGGACTAGCGGACAATGAGCAGTTCTTC
TRBV19,-,few,TRBJ1-2,CASSGGPENTF,TGTGCCAGTAGTGGGGGCCCAGAGAACACCTTC
TRBV27,-,-,TRBJ1-3,CASSLKSGNTIYF,TGTGCCAGCAGTCTAAAGTCTGGAAACACCATATATTTT
TRBV3-1/TRBV3-2,-,-,TRBJ2-5,CASTQGGKETQYF,TGTGCCAGCACCCAGGGCGGGAAAGAGACCCAGTACTTC
TRBV5-6,-,-,TRBJ1-1,CASSPLSLNTEAFF,TGTGCCAGCAGCCCCTTGTCGTTGAACACTGAAGCTTTCTTT
TRBV11-1,-,-,TRBJ1-1,CASSLVTGVRNTEAFF,TGTGCCAGCAGCTTAGTAACCGGGGTCCGGAACACTGAAGCTTTCTTT
TRBV7-6,TRBD1,-,TRBJ1-5,CASSLQQGVQPQHF,TGTGCCAGCAGCCTCCAACAGGGGGTTCAGCCCCAGCATTTT
TRBV25-1,TRBD1,-,TRBJ1-2,CASLNRGSGYTF,TGTGCCAGCCTTAACAGGGGCAGTGGCTACACCTTC
TRBV9,TRBD1,-,TRBJ1-4,CASSVTGGANEKLFF,TGTGCCAGCAGCGTAACAGGGGGCGCAAATGAAAAACTGTTTTTT
TRBV28,-,-,TRBJ1-2,CASRGGGGLIDGYTF,TGTGCCAGCAGGGGGGGAGGAGGGCTAATAGATGGCTACACCTTC
TRBV9,TRBD1,-,TRBJ2-2,CASSVVGTANTGELFF,TGTGCCAGCAGCGTAGTCGGGACAGCGAACACCGGGGAGCTGTTTTTT
TRBV6-5,TRBD1,-,TRBJ1-2,CATKPQAGGLYGYTF,TGTGCCACTAAACCTCAGGCAGGGGGCCTCTATGGCTACACCTTC
TRBV7-3,-,-,TRBJ1-1,CASSSGGATEAFF,TGTGCCAGCAGCTCCGGGGGTGCCACTGAAGCTTTCTTT
TRBV7-2,-,-,TRBJ1-2,CASSLSELQGPYTF,TGTGCCAGCAGCTTAAGCGAGCTCCAGGGGCCCTACACCTTC
TRBV6-5,TRBD1,-,TRBJ2-1,CASSNRGDNEQFF,TGTGCCAGCAGTAACAGGGGCGACAATGAGCAGTTCTTC
TRBV9,TRBD2,-,TRBJ2-1,CASSVSGRSWNEQFF,TGTGCCAGCAGCGTTAGCGGGAGGTCGTGGAATGAGCAGTTCTTC
TRBV5-1,TRBD2,-,TRBJ2-7,CASSWTSGNSYEQYF,TGCGCCAGCAGCTGGACTAGCGGGAACTCCTACGAGCAGTACTTC
TRBV23-1,-,-,TRBJ2-7,CASSQAPPMAICREYF,TGCGCCAGCAGTCAAGCCCCCCCGATGGCGATTTGCCGGGAGTACTTC
TRBV10-3,-,-,TRBJ2-5,CAISVNQETQYF,TGTGCCATCAGTGTTAACCAAGAGACCCAGTACTTC
TRBV27,-,-,TRBJ2-7,CASSSSERRAYEQYF,TGTGCCAGCAGTTCCTCCGAGCGGAGGGCCTACGAGCAGTACTTC
TRBV30,TRBD1,-,TRBJ1-2,CAWSAQGVSGYTF,TGTGCCTGGAGTGCTCAGGGGGTTAGTGGCTACACCTTC
TRBV11-2,TRBD2,-,TRBJ2-7,CASSSPGGREQYF,TGTGCCAGCAGCTCCCCGGGGGGGCGAGAGCAGTACTTC
TRBV7-3,TRBD1,once,TRBJ2-4,CASSLGTGGNIQYF,TGTGCCAGCAGCTTAGGGACAGGAGGAAACATTCAGTACTTC
TRBV6-5,TRBD2,-,TRBJ2-7,CASSPSGLGRYEQYF,TGTGCCAGCAGTCCTAGCGGGCTGGGGCGGTACGAGCAGTACTTC
TRBV11-1,TRBD1,few,TRBJ1-1,CASSLEGTGPAFF,TGTGCCAGCAGCTTAGAGGGGACAGGCCCAGCTTTCTTT
TRBV7-9,-,-,TRBJ1-3,CASSSRAGFSGNTIYF,TGTGCCAGCAGCTCCCGAGCAGGGTTCTCTGGAAACACCATATATTTT
TRBV30,TRBD2,once,TRBJ2-7,CAWSRLAAYEQYF,TGTGCCTGGAGTCGTCTAGCGGCCTACGAGCAGTACTTC
TRBV9,TRBD1,-,TRBJ1-4,CASSVLGQTNEKLFF,TGTGCCAGCAGCGTACTGGGACAGACTAATGAAAAACTGTTTTTT
TRBV11-2,TRBD2,-,TRBJ2-7,CASSNPGLASYEQYF,TGTGCCAGCAGCAACCCGGGACTAGCGAGCTACGAGCAGTACTTC
TRBV18,TRBD1,-,TRBJ1-3,CASSPPGQGVWRGSGNTIYF,TGTGCCAGCTCACCACCGGGACAGGGAGTTTGGCGTGGCTCTGGAAACACCATATATTTT
TRBV2,-,-,TRBJ2-7,CASSELYEQYF,TGTGCCAGCAGTGAACTATACGAGCAGTACTTC
TRBV24-1,TRBD1,-,TRBJ2-5,CATSDRDRVKETQYF,TGTGCCACCAGTGATCGGGACAGGGTTAAGGAGACCCAGTACTTC
TRBV2,TRBD2,-,TRBJ2-5,CASSAGTRDETQYF,TGTGCCAGCAGCGCCGGGACTAGAGATGAGACCCAGTACTTC
TRBV5-5,TRBD1,-,TRBJ2-3,CASSPGTGAVQDTQYF,TGTGCCAGCAGCCCGGGGACAGGGGCGGTTCAAGATACGCAGTATTTT
TRBV4-3,-,-,TRBJ1-2,CASSQTRDGGWDGYTF,TGCGCCAGCAGCCAAACCCGGGACGGGGGTTGGGACGGCTACACCTTC
TRBV4-1,-,-,TRBJ2-5,CASSQGGAGETQYF,TGCGCCAGCAGCCAAGGGGGAGCGGGAGAGACCCAGTACTTC
TRBV5-5,-,-,TRBJ2-7,CASSSDRSNEQYF,TGTGCCAGCAGCTCTGACAGAAGTAATGAGCAGTACTTC
TRBV28,TRBD2,few,TRBJ2-1,CASSPHLAGVGEQFF,TGTGCCAGCAGTCCCCATCTAGCGGGAGTAGGAGAGCAGTTCTTC